This T cell receptor (beta chain) comes out of a study of radiotherapy plus CTLA-4 blockade in lung cancer. The overall study: Disease control was present in roughly 30% of patients, and objective responses in approximately 20%.

In the case of this clone: As yet, its antigen is unknown.

Study conclusions and caveats: Among reported predictors of response, early blood T cell clone dynamics with interferon-beta performed best. TCR clones originating in tumors grew in number in blood after radiotherapy plus ipilimumab.

V was clipped by 0 bases and J by 4 bases, with 10 bases between them. This CDR3 is built from 14 residues. Germline CDR1 SGHNT, CDR2 YYREEE (reference sequence). Profiled with immunoSEQ multiplex PCR; TCRdb holds only in-frame clones, not every one. The sample includes 90,000 to 100,000 clones, 88% seen only once; the top ten take 4.9%. Focal radiation was given together with CTLA-4 blockade (ipilimumab) to patients with chemo-refractory metastatic non-small-cell lung cancer. This TCR derives from a human donor with non-small cell lung cancer that progressed on radiotherapy plus ipilimumab. The chain joins TRBV5-4 to TRBJ1-1, with D perhaps matching TRBD1 (6 bases). The source material was peripheral blood, sampled from a patient treated with radiotherapy plus ipilimumab. The CDR3 DNA is TGTGCCAGCAGCTTGGTCGGGGGGCGCACTGAAGCTTTCTTT. It specifies CASSLVGGRTEAFF.